This paragraph reports one T cell receptor beta chain. Its antigen remains unidentified. Base quality data are lacking; no much larger clone is found one base away. These data come from a study of CD8+ T cells in alopecia areata (dated by TCRdb to 2016 to 2018). Regarding the study in general: The treated patients, all with moderate-to-severe alopecia areata, were enrolled in an open-label pilot trial of oral tofacitinib given at 5 to 10 mg twice daily. The SALT score, which quantifies the percentage of affected scalp surface area, was used to measure disease severity in treated patients. In both human patients and the C3H/HeJ mouse model, the study applied high-throughput TCRbeta sequencing to look at T cell clonal expansion in alopecia areata. Tofacitinib was given for 6 to 18 months, followed by 6 months of follow-up off drug to assess delayed response and recurrence. Human TCRbeta sequencing covered scalp tissue and sorted CD4+ and CD8+ peripheral blood T cells from patchy and totalis/universalis alopecia areata patients and healthy controls. Biopsies were taken from tofacitinib-treated patients at baseline and at 4 and 24 weeks of treatment, and a later scalp biopsy was taken in several of the tofacitinib-treated patients. RNA came from the PAXgene miRNA kit for fixed scalp, the miRNeasy kit for PBMCs, and the RNeasy kit for mouse skin. Scalp clonality was compared across normal scalp (n=4), patchy alopecia areata scalp (n=8), and alopecia totalis/universalis scalp (n=8). TCRbeta CDR3 regions were amplified by immunoSEQ multiplex PCR using 35 Vbeta forward and 13 Jbeta reverse primers.

CDR1 and CDR2, per the germline V gene, are KGHSH and LQKENI. Trimming at the junction amounts to 2 bases on V and 0 bases on J, and the germline ends lie 8 bases apart. The CDR3 numbers 14 residues from cysteine through phenylalanine. CDR3 DNA only is kept here, 42 bases in frame from base 1. Receptor amplification or capture employed the immunoSEQ multiplex PCR assay. For TCR sequencing, RNA was extracted from every sample and reverse transcribed into cDNA to serve as template. SuperScript III was used for first-strand cDNA synthesis, primed with a 2:1 mix of oligo-dT and random hexamers. A synthetic immune receptor repertoire was used to gauge amplification bias, and whatever bias remained was removed computationally. Regarding the original processing steps: After raw reads were preprocessed to remove errors, the CDR3 was defined following IMGT conventions as running from the conserved cysteine to phenylalanine. Clonality was calculated as 1 minus Shannon entropy normalized by log2 of the number of productive unique TCRs. Whether scalp clones were CD4 or CD8 was inferred by matching scalp TCRbeta sequences against CD4 and CD8 repertoires sorted from blood. TCRdb retrieved this table from immuneACCESS and kept in-frame rearrangements only. Not all clones are present; in checked studies, unresolved V genes account for under half, and no reason is known for the remainder. From that table come the V and J calls and clone size; the DNA was used to work out D and trimming. Across this sample there are under 130,000 clones, with 70% to 90% seen only once. The ten largest clones capture more than 9.5% of the sample.

According to the study, the label for this sample's treatment or condition signals: oral pan-JAK inhibitor, 5-10 mg twice daily. Lesional scalp punch biopsies and peripheral blood were obtained from alopecia areata patients. After PBMCs were isolated by density centrifugation and stained for CD3, CD4 and CD8, a FACSAria was used to sort CD4+ and CD8+ T cells. What the research found in general, with its limitations: Scalp clonality and the number of expanded CD8+ clones among the top 100 scalp clones were significantly decreased by tofacitinib. Shared TCR sequences between patients were less evident than in mice, which may be partly attributable to HLA diversity in the patient population. Many expanded lesional clones persisted in scalp and blood during tofacitinib treatment, which may partly explain relapse after stopping treatment. The treated cohort was small, with a single nonresponder, so links between baseline CD8+ expansion and response need larger studies. Unlike mouse skin, which is dominated by gammadelta T cells, normal human skin has resident alphabeta T cells that are also sequenced, and this complicates analysis of the scalp TCR repertoire. Compared with normal scalp, lesional scalp, particularly in alopecia totalis/universalis, had higher clonality and more expanded CD8+ clones, which suggests antigenic drive.

The sequencing used CD8+ T cells sorted from blood, collected between weeks 30 and 35, from a patient treated with tofacitinib. This TCR derives from a human donor with alopecia areata. The V and J genes are TRBV18 and TRBJ2-7; there is no confident call for the D gene. CDR3 sequence: CASSPEATSYEQYF. The base sequence is TGTGCCAGCTCACCAGAGGCAACCTCCTACGAGCAGTACTTC.